Listed here are 32 T cell receptor beta chains from one sample, sequenced in a study of follicular helper T cells after annual influenza vaccination. Time point: 2015-2016 season, pre-vaccination. Assay used: immunoSEQ multiplex PCR; TCRdb lists only in-frame clones, some missing. The sample holds about 14,000 clones, just under 80% seen once. Sample: CXCR5- memory CD4+ T cells sorted from blood, taken on the day of influenza vaccination. Receptors originate from an adult who received the influenza vaccine.

This rearrangement joins TRBV6-1 to TRBJ1-6; unclear D gene. CDR1 and CDR2 from the germline V gene are MNHNS and SASEGT. The V gene lost 5 bases and the J gene lost 13 bases, with 9 bases spanning the gap. This CDR3 has 11 amino acids. The CDR3 here is CASSFAGPLHF. CDR3 DNA sequence: TGTGCCAGCAGTTTCGCGGGCCCCCTCCACTTT.

The J gene is TRBJ1-2, the V gene TRBV2; possible D gene TRBD1, 5 bases. Per the germline V gene, CDR1 is SNHLY and CDR2 is FYNNEI. The CDR3 is 15 residues long. Trimming took off 8 bases at V and 4 bases at J, with 20 bases between the two ends. CDR3 amino acids: CASGVGRGSSYGYTF. The CDR3 DNA is TGTGCCAGCGGGGTGGGGCGCGGATCATCCTATGGCTACACCTTC.

The count of this clone is one. V and J are TRBV5-4 and TRBJ2-3, with D maybe TRBD2 (5 bases). The CDR3 runs 14 residues. Deletions cut 2 bases from V and 2 bases from J, with 9 bases between. Germline CDR1 reads SGHNT; CDR2 reads YYREEE (reference sequence). The CDR3 sequence is CASSFRLHTDTQYF. The CDR3 nucleotides are TGTGCCAGCAGCTTTCGACTACACACAGATACGCAGTATTTT.

The chain recombines TRBV4-1 with TRBJ1-2; no clear D gene. There are 18 residues in the CDR3. In germline, CDR1 is MGHRA, CDR2 YSYEKL. Trimming pared 2 bases from V and 2 bases from J, leaving 21 bases between. The CDR3 sequence is CASSQIIVRPKANYGYTF. The DNA for the CDR3 is TGCGCCAGCAGCCAAATCATTGTGCGGCCAAAGGCAAACTATGGCTACACCTTC.

The V call is TRBV10-1, the J call TRBJ1-1; no firm D call. Germline V lookup: CDR1 WNHNN, CDR2 SYGVQD (reference sequence). Trimming took 3 bases from V and 1 from J, leaving 6 bases between them. The CDR3 covers 13 residues. DNA for the CDR3: TGCGCCAGCAGTGATAGTGGGAACACTGAAGCTTTCTTT. Residues: CASSDSGNTEAFF.

This sequence joins TRBV18 and TRBJ2-7; D is possibly TRBD1 (5 bases). CDR1 and CDR2 (germline): KGHSH, LQKENI. There are 16 residues in the CDR3. Deletions cut 3 bases from V and 5 bases from J, with 20 bases between. CDR3 bases: TGTGCCAGCTCACCCCCTAGTAATATAGGGGTCAACGAGCAGTACTTC. Translated: CASSPPSNIGVNEQYF.

For this clone: At one end, the junction sequence differs from germline, possibly due to a read error. The same CDR3 can be traced to other DNA sequences in this sample. The chain combines TRBV11-2 with TRBJ2-7; unclear D gene. Germline assignment: CDR1 SGHAT and CDR2 FQNNGV. CDR3 length: 14 residues. CDR3 nucleotides: TGCGCCAGCAGCTCCATAGTGGCTATCTACGAGCAGTACTTC. Protein sequence: CASSSIVAIYEQYF.

This clone has just a few counts. The gene calls are TRBV5-4 and TRBJ1-2; D possibly corresponds to TRBD1 (5 bases). Germline CDR1 and CDR2: SGHNT and YYREEE (reference sequence). V was cut by 1 base and J by 6 bases, with 13 bases left in between. CDR3 length: 14 amino acids. CDR3 amino acids: CASSLFGRVNGYTF. CDR3 bases: TGTGCCAGCAGCTTGTTCGGCAGGGTAAATGGCTACACCTTC. The full variable domain, rest sourced from reference TRBV5-4 and TRBJ1-2, is ETGVTQSPTHLIKTRGQQVTLRCSSQSGHNTVSWYQQALGQGPQFIFQYYREEENGRGNFPPRFSGLQFPNYSSELNVNALELDDSALYLCASSLFGRVNGYTFGSGTRLTVV.

The V gene is TRBV28, the J gene TRBJ2-7, with a tentative D call TRBD2 (6 bases). Germline lookup yields CDR1 MDHEN and CDR2 SYDVKM. The CDR3 totals 14 residues. V was shortened by 2 bases and J by 3 bases, with 11 bases between the two germline ends. CDR3 region: CASSLAGLNYEQYF. The CDR3 DNA sequence: TGTGCCAGCAGTTTAGCGGGACTTAACTACGAGCAGTACTTC.

This rearrangement joins TRBV5-1 to TRBJ2-3, with TRBD2 matching over 7 bases. Per germline, CDR1 SGHRS and CDR2 YFSETQ. V lost 4 bases and J lost 4; bases outside the gene matches: 6. CDR3 length equals 14 residues. CDR3 sequence reads: CASSHRGRADTQYF. CDR3 DNA: TGCGCCAGCAGCCATCGTGGGAGGGCAGATACGCAGTATTTT.

The chain employs TRBV6-6 and TRBJ1-6; TRBD1 matches 7 bases. The CDR3 is 13 residues long. V trimming: 8 bases; J trimming: 12 bases; junction bases outside the gene matches: 10. Per germline, CDR1 MNHNY and CDR2 SVGAGI (reference sequence). CDR3 coding DNA: TGTGCCAGCCGGGACAGCGGGGGAAAACCCCTCCACTTT. Its protein is CASRDSGGKPLHF.

The V gene is TRBV2, the J gene TRBJ2-2; weak D call: TRBD1 (5 bases). V was clipped by 5 bases and J by 9 bases, with 19 bases between them. The germline V gene has CDR1 SNHLY and CDR2 FYNNEI. The CDR3 spans 15 residues. CDR3 bases: TGTGCCAGCAGTACTCGGCAGGGCCCTCGCCGGGAGCTGTTTTTT. Amino acids: CASSTRQGPRRELFF. Drawing the rest from reference TRBV2 and TRBJ2-2, the complete variable domain is EPEVTQTPSHQVTQMGQEVILRCVPISNHLYFYWYRQILGQKVEFLVSFYNNEISEKSEIFDDQFSVERPDGSNFTLKIRSTKLEDSAMYFCASSTRQGPRRELFFGEGSRLTVL.

The chain couples TRBV5-6 to TRBJ1-2; the match to TRBD1 covers 9 bases. CDR1 and CDR2 (germline): SGHDT, YYEEEE. This CDR3 has 16 residues. The ends lost 4 bases at V and 4 bases at J; junction bases unmatched: 11. DNA of the CDR3: TGTGCCAGCAGCCCCGGGACAGGGCAGGGACGCTATGGCTACACCTTC. It yields the protein CASSPGTGQGRYGYTF.

V usage is TRBV28 and J usage is TRBJ2-7; TRBD1 matches at 7 bases. This CDR3 is 13 amino acids long. V lost 4 bases, J lost 2 bases, and 2 bases stayed unmatched. The germline CDR1 and CDR2 sequences are MDHEN and SYDVKM. CDR3 amino acids: CASSWDSTYEQYF. The CDR3, as DNA: TGTGCCAGCAGTTGGGACAGTACCTACGAGCAGTACTTC.

In its sample, this clone was seen a few times. This chain joins TRBV6-4 and TRBJ1-2; maybe TRBD1 (5 bases). V was trimmed by 10 bases and J by 0 bases, leaving 12 bases between them. The CDR3 loop spans 13 amino acids. In germline, CDR1 is MRHNA, CDR2 SNTAGT. Here the CDR3 DNA reads TGTGCCAACGGGGACGGATCTAACTATGGCTACACCTTC. Translating gives CANGDGSNYGYTF.

The chain has TRBV7-8 and TRBJ2-7; TRBD2 matches at 7 bases. The CDR3 has 16 amino acids. Germline V gene sequence: CDR1 SGHVS, CDR2 FQNEAQ. Losses at the gene ends were 4 bases for V and 1 base for J; bases not matched to a gene: 10. The CDR3 sequence: CASSSKRLARSYEQYF. The CDR3 DNA reads as TGTGCCAGCAGCTCCAAACGACTAGCTCGGTCCTACGAGCAGTACTTC.

The chain recombines TRBV9 with TRBJ2-5; 7 nucleotides align to TRBD1. CDR1 and CDR2 from the germline V gene are SGDLS and YYNGEE. Trimming at V came to 4 bases and at J to 4 bases, leaving 16 bases not matched to a gene. The CDR3 runs to 17 residues. This CDR3 reads CASSLTGELNSVETQYF. CDR3 in DNA: TGTGCCAGCAGCCTTACAGGGGAGCTTAATTCGGTAGAGACCCAGTACTTC.

This clone was seen a handful of times. The chain joins TRBV19 to TRBJ1-2; D might be TRBD1 (6 bases). Germline-derived CDR1 and CDR2 are LNHDA and SQIVND (reference sequence). This CDR3 contains 11 residues. The CDR3 DNA is TGTGCTACTTTAGACAGGTTACGCTACACCTTC. This codes for CATLDRLRYTF.

This sequence joins TRBV16 and TRBJ1-2, with 7 bases matching TRBD1. Germline lookup yields CDR1 KGHSY and CDR2 FQNENV. The CDR3 sequence is 14 residues long. V dropped 4 bases and J dropped 4; count of bases not matched to a gene: 6. The CDR3 is CASSPQTGIYGYTF. DNA for the CDR3: TGTGCCAGCAGCCCTCAGACAGGGATCTATGGCTACACCTTC.

The chain combines TRBV5-1 with TRBJ2-4; TRBD2 might be the D (5 bases). This CDR3 has 15 residues. V was pared by 2 bases and J by 3 bases, with 12 bases between. CDR1 is SGHRS, CDR2 YFSETQ, per germline. CDR3 sequence: CASSLEQGSKNIQYF. In DNA form, the CDR3 reads TGCGCCAGCAGCTTAGAACAAGGGAGCAAAAACATTCAGTACTTC.

The V call is TRBV4-1, the J call TRBJ2-3, with D perhaps TRBD2 (6 bases). This CDR3 spans 14 amino acids. Trimming removed 2 bases at V and 6 bases at J, with 12 bases between. Germline CDR1 is MGHRA and CDR2 is YSYEKL. As DNA, the CDR3 is TGCGCCAGCAGCCAAACCCCCCTAGCGGATACGCAGTATTTT. Protein product: CASSQTPLADTQYF.

The J gene is TRBJ1-5, the V gene TRBV7-2, with D tentatively TRBD1 (5 bases). The CDR3 sequence is 15 residues long. The V end lost 3 bases, the J end lost 4 bases, and 13 bases lay between the germline ends. CDR1 is SGHTA and CDR2 is FQGNSA in the germline V gene. CDR3 region: CASSLTQGLNQPQHF. CDR3 nucleotide sequence: TGTGCCAGCAGCTTGACCCAGGGTTTAAATCAGCCCCAGCATTTT.

In this sample, this clone turned up a few times. The chain combines TRBV15 with TRBJ1-1; D gene uncertain. This CDR3 contains 16 residues. CDR1 LNHNV and CDR2 YYDKDF come from the germline V gene (reference sequence). Trimming pared 0 bases from V and 1 base from J, leaving 12 bases between. This chain's CDR3 is CATSRDLGTKNTEAFF. The CDR3 region has the DNA TGTGCCACCAGCAGAGATCTGGGCACGAAGAACACTGAAGCTTTCTTT.

A single count supports this clone. The chain uses TRBV4-1 and TRBJ2-7; perhaps D is TRBD1 or TRBD2 (5 bases each). The CDR3 extends over 17 amino acids. V lost 5 bases to trimming and J lost 3 bases, with 23 bases between them. Per the germline V gene, CDR1 is MGHRA and CDR2 is YSYEKL. CDR3 region: CASSSGASGRRYYEQYF. For the CDR3, the DNA is TGCGCCAGCAGCTCAGGTGCGTCGGGGCGCCGATACTACGAGCAGTACTTC.

CDR3 sequence (DNA): TGCGCCAGCAGCCAGGCGACCGGCTATGGCTACACCTTC. Translating gives CASSQATGYGYTF. The V gene is TRBV4-1, the J gene TRBJ1-2; D gene uncertain. With 3 bases removed from V and 4 bases from J, the gap between germline ends came to 9 bases. Germline CDR1 is MGHRA and CDR2 is YSYEKL. This CDR3 spans 13 amino acids.

This chain uses TRBV2 with TRBJ1-5; tentatively, D is TRBD1 (6 bases). The V gene's germline CDR1 is SNHLY and CDR2 FYNNEI. V lost 4 bases, J lost 4 bases, and 11 bases lay in between. The CDR3 is 14 amino acids. CDR3 protein: CASSVEGGNQPQHF. CDR3 sequence (DNA): TGTGCCAGCAGTGTTGAAGGGGGGAATCAGCCCCAGCATTTT.

The chain's CDR3 is CASSAQGNQPQHF. CDR3 sequence (DNA): TGTGCCAGCAGCGCACAGGGGAATCAGCCCCAGCATTTT. The rearrangement links TRBV5-8 to TRBJ1-5, with 7 bases fitting TRBD1. The CDR3 runs 13 residues. In germline, CDR1 is SGHTS, CDR2 YDEGEE. V lost 4 bases to trimming and J lost 4 bases; unmatched junction nucleotides: 2.

The V gene is TRBV28, the J gene TRBJ1-2; 7 nucleotides align to TRBD1. V trimming: 5 bases; J trimming: 8 bases; junction bases outside the gene matches: 11. This CDR3 is built from 14 residues. The germline CDR1 and CDR2 sequences are MDHEN and SYDVKM. The DNA for the CDR3 is TGTGCCAGCAGTATAGGACAGGCAGTGCGGGGCTACACCTTC. Its protein product is CASSIGQAVRGYTF.

The chain has TRBV5-1 and TRBJ1-5, with a tentative D call TRBD1 (6 bases). V gave up 2 bases and J gave up 7 bases, with 13 bases separating them. There are 14 residues in the CDR3. Per the germline V gene, CDR1 is SGHRS and CDR2 is YFSETQ. CDR3 nucleotides: TGCGCCAGCAGCTTAACAGGGACGGAGCAGCCCCAGCATTTT. Translation gives CASSLTGTEQPQHF.

The chain carries TRBV10-2 and TRBJ2-7; the match to TRBD1 covers 8 bases. The CDR3 contains 14 residues. CDR1 WSHSY and CDR2 SAAADI come from the germline V gene. V shed 4 bases and J 7 bases; nucleotides not matched to a gene: 9. The CDR3 bases are TGCGCCAGCAGTGCTTCCCAGGGGGCGGTTGAGCAGTACTTC. Its translation: CASSASQGAVEQYF.

This clone was seen a single time. This rearrangement joins TRBV7-2 to TRBJ2-1; 10 positions match TRBD2. Germline CDR1 SGHTA, CDR2 FQGNSA. There are 16 residues in the CDR3. The J segment lost 6 bases and the V segment lost 5 bases, leaving 10 bases of the junction unmatched. The CDR3 spells CASSPGMVAGGNEQFF. The CDR3, as DNA: TGTGCCAGCAGCCCGGGGATGGTAGCGGGAGGCAATGAGCAGTTCTTC.

The V call is TRBV2, the J call TRBJ1-4; 7 positions agree with TRBD1. The CDR3 spans 14 residues. V lost 7 bases, J lost 4 bases, and 6 bases stayed unmatched. Germline V gives CDR1 SNHLY, CDR2 FYNNEI. DNA of the CDR3: TGTGCCAGCAACAAGGGGGCCGATAATGAAAAACTGTTTTTT. It is translated as CASNKGADNEKLFF. The full variable domain, with the rest looked up from reference TRBV2 and TRBJ1-4, is EPEVTQTPSHQVTQMGQEVILRCVPISNHLYFYWYRQILGQKVEFLVSFYNNEISEKSEIFDDQFSVERPDGSNFTLKIRSTKLEDSAMYFCASNKGADNEKLFFGSGTQLSVL.